This is a list of T cell receptor beta chains from one sample in a study of blood T cell repertoires in COVID-19. The method was immunoSEQ multiplex PCR; TCRdb's version includes in-frame clones alone and lacks a portion of them. The data contain approximately 320,000 clones, more than 75% of them singletons. Sequencing input: PBMCs or T cells enriched from blood (not recorded which). All receptors derive from a man aged 60 to 75 who had recovered from COVID-19. The CDR3 runs from the conserved cysteine through the conserved F or W. D genes are given only for firm matches. Clone sizes are given selectively: once, few, many, or a class where the clone is expanded.

j_gene,d_gene,abundance,v_gene,CDR3aa,CDR3nt
TRBJ2-7,TRBD2,.,TRBV7-8,CASSRGSEQYF,TGTGCCAGCAGCCGCGGGAGCGAGCAGTACTTC
TRBJ2-2,.,.,TRBV10-2,CASHTTGELFF,TGCGCCAGCCACACGACCGGGGAGCTGTTTTTT
TRBJ1-2,.,.,TRBV11-2,CASSSQGTRPNYGYTF,TGTGCCAGCAGTAGCCAGGGAACGAGACCTAACTATGGCTACACCTTC
TRBJ2-3,.,.,TRBV11-3,CASSKSDRSTDTQYF,TGTGCCAGCAGCAAATCGGACAGATCCACAGATACGCAGTATTTT
TRBJ1-1,.,.,TRBV4-1,CASSQEGRETEAFF,TGCGCCAGCAGCCAAGAGGGCAGAGAAACTGAAGCTTTCTTT
TRBJ1-2,.,.,TRBV19,CASKAGFRGSYGYTF,TGTGCCAGTAAGGCAGGGTTCCGCGGATCCTATGGCTACACCTTC
TRBJ2-5,.,.,TRBV30,CAWSFSETQYF,TGTGCCTGGAGTTTCAGTGAGACCCAGTACTTC
TRBJ2-2,.,.,TRBV7-3,CASSGLGNTGELFF,TGTGCCAGCAGCGGACTCGGTAACACCGGGGAGCTGTTTTTT
TRBJ2-1,TRBD1,.,TRBV7-2,CASSRRTGATYNEQFF,TGTGCCAGCAGCCGGAGGACAGGGGCAACCTACAATGAGCAGTTCTTC
TRBJ1-4,.,.,TRBV27,CASSSQGPGEKLFF,TGTGCCAGCAGTTCCCAGGGGCCAGGTGAAAAACTGTTTTTT
TRBJ1-6,.,.,TRBV11-2,CASSFEATSYNSPLHF,TGTGCCAGCAGCTTCGAAGCCACCTCCTATAATTCACCCCTCCACTTT
TRBJ2-7,TRBD1,.,TRBV2,CASSVGQGGFDEQYF,TGTGCCAGCAGTGTGGGACAGGGAGGATTTGACGAGCAGTACTTC
TRBJ1-6,TRBD1,.,TRBV5-1,CASSLETGALGSPLHF,TGCGCCAGCAGCTTGGAAACAGGGGCCCTAGGATCACCCCTCCACTTT
TRBJ1-2,.,.,TRBV3-1/TRBV3-2,CASSQGLYGYTF,TGTGCCAGCAGCCAGGGACTCTATGGCTACACCTTC
TRBJ1-1,.,few,TRBV18,CASSPQGDMNTEAFF,TGTGCCAGCTCACCACAGGGGGACATGAACACTGAAGCTTTCTTT
TRBJ2-5,.,once,TRBV25-1,CATRTLGWETQYF,TGTGCCACCAGGACCCTAGGTTGGGAGACCCAGTACTTC
TRBJ2-1,.,.,TRBV9,CASSLGGGYNEQFF,TGTGCCAGCAGCCTCGGGGGTGGCTACAATGAGCAGTTCTTC
TRBJ2-7,TRBD1,once,TRBV3-1/TRBV3-2,CASSQAGTGYEQYF,TGTGCCAGCAGCCAAGCCGGGACAGGGTACGAGCAGTACTTC
TRBJ1-2,.,.,TRBV12-3/TRBV12-4,CASSYRESYTF,TGTGCCAGCAGTTACAGGGAGAGCTACACCTTC
TRBJ2-3,TRBD2,.,TRBV7-2,CASSLSSGTDTQYF,TGTGCCAGCAGCTTGTCTAGCGGGACAGATACGCAGTATTTT
TRBJ1-2,.,.,TRBV6-2/TRBV6-3,CASSRTKGGSNYGYTF,TGTGCCAGCAGCCGAACCAAGGGAGGGAGTAACTATGGCTACACCTTC
TRBJ2-3,.,many,TRBV7-9,CASGEALSTDTQYF,TGTGCCAGCGGGGAGGCGCTAAGCACAGATACGCAGTATTTT
TRBJ1-2,TRBD1,.,TRBV9,CASSIGQGGYGYTF,TGTGCCAGCAGCATTGGACAGGGAGGCTATGGCTACACCTTC
TRBJ1-2,TRBD1,.,TRBV19,CASIRGDYGYTF,TGTGCCAGTATCAGGGGGGACTATGGCTACACCTTC
TRBJ2-1,.,.,TRBV11-3,CASSLPGLGTSYNEQFF,TGTGCCAGCAGCTTACCGGGGCTAGGGACAAGCTACAATGAGCAGTTCTTC
TRBJ1-3,.,.,TRBV18,CASSNSGNTIYF,TGTGCCAGCTCTAACTCTGGAAACACCATATATTTT
TRBJ1-5,.,.,TRBV30,CAWSVRGNQPQHF,TGTGCCTGGAGTGTACGGGGGAATCAGCCCCAGCATTTT
TRBJ2-7,.,.,TRBV12-3/TRBV12-4,CASSSGTFEQYF,TGTGCCAGCAGTTCCGGGACTTTCGAGCAGTACTTC
TRBJ1-1,.,.,TRBV7-2,CASSLGGWNTEAFF,TGTGCCAGCAGCTTAGGCGGGTGGAACACTGAAGCTTTCTTT
TRBJ2-4,.,.,TRBV7-9,CASSPSLRGSKNIQYF,TGTGCCAGCAGCCCGAGTCTTCGGGGATCCAAAAACATTCAGTACTTC
TRBJ1-4,TRBD1,.,TRBV7-9,CASSLARGRQGGEKLFF,TGTGCCAGCAGCTTAGCGAGAGGGCGGCAGGGGGGCGAAAAACTGTTTTTT
TRBJ2-7,TRBD1,.,TRBV10-1,CASRSPPRDSHSYEQYF,TGCGCCAGCAGGAGCCCGCCTCGGGACAGCCATTCCTACGAGCAGTACTTC
TRBJ1-3,.,.,TRBV3-1/TRBV3-2,CASSQVGQGGNTIYF,TGTGCCAGCAGCCAAGTGGGGCAGGGGGGAAACACCATATATTTT
TRBJ2-3,TRBD2,.,TRBV12-5,CASTGTTHQDTQYF,TGTGCTAGTACCGGGACTACCCACCAAGATACGCAGTATTTT
TRBJ1-1,.,.,TRBV5-8,CASSLEAGDWNTEAFF,TGTGCCAGCAGCCTTGAAGCGGGGGATTGGAACACTGAAGCTTTCTTT
TRBJ2-1,TRBD2,once,TRBV13,CASSFAGGKYNEQFF,TGTGCCAGCAGCTTCGCGGGAGGGAAATACAATGAGCAGTTCTTC
TRBJ1-6,.,.,TRBV13,CASTREFGAPLHF,TGTGCCAGCACCCGGGAATTTGGTGCACCCCTCCACTTT
TRBJ2-2,TRBD2,.,TRBV4-1,CASSQRLAGGLGELFF,TGCGCCAGCAGCCAACGGCTAGCGGGGGGGCTCGGGGAGCTGTTTTTT
TRBJ1-6,TRBD1,.,TRBV6-4,CASRGQGSDHSPLHF,TGTGCCAGCAGGGGACAGGGGTCCGACCATTCACCCCTCCACTTT
TRBJ2-5,TRBD2,.,TRBV25-1,CASSEWSSGDPEETQYF,TGTGCCAGCAGTGAATGGTCTAGCGGGGATCCCGAGGAGACCCAGTACTTC